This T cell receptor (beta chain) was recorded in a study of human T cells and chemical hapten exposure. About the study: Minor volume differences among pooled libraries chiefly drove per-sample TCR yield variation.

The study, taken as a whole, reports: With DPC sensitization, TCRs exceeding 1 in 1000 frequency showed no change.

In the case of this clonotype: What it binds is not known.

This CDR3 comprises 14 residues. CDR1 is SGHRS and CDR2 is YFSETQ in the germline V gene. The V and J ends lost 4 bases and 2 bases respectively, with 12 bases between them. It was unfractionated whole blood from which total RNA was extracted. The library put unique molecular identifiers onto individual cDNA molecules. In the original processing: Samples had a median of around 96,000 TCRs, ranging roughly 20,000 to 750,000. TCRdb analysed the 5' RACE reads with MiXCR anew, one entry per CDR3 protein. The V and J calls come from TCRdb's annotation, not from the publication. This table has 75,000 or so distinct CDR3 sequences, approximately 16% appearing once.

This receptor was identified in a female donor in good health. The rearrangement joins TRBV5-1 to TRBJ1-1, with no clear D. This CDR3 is CASSTQTVNTEAFF. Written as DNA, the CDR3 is TGCGCCAGCAGCACCCAGACGGTTAACACTGAAGCTTTCTTT.